This entry lists 4 T cell receptor beta chains sequenced from one sample in a study of T cells in Graves' hyperthyroidism and ophthalmopathy. TCR beta CDR3 regions were amplified from RNA transcripts. HTBI primers were employed in a first-round RT-PCR of the TCR CDR3. A single record per CDR3 protein comes from TCRdb applying MiXCR to the multiplex PCR reads. Here the sample spans hundreds of thousands of distinct CDR3 sequences, just over 45% being singletons. The sample was peripheral blood or thyroid tissue (not recorded which). The receptors come from a woman under 30 with Graves' hyperthyroidism.

CDR3 sequence reads: CASSIVKGSADTQYF. The CDR3 DNA sequence: TGTGCCAGTAGTATAGTCAAGGGTAGCGCAGATACGCAGTATTTT. The chain links TRBV19 to TRBJ2-3; D may be TRBD2 (5 bases). Trimming took off 1 base at V and 4 bases at J, with 12 bases between the two ends. Germline CDR1 and CDR2: LNHDA and SQIVND (reference sequence). The CDR3 is 15 amino acids.

This rearrangement joins TRBV7-6 to TRBJ2-3; no clear D gene. The germline V gene has CDR1 SGHVS and CDR2 FNYEAQ. This CDR3 is 16 amino acids long. V lost 8 bases and J lost 4, with 22 bases in between. As DNA, the CDR3 is TGTGCCAGCTCACACTCGTTAGTCTCAACTGCAGATACGCAGTATTTT. Amino acid sequence: CASSHSLVSTADTQYF.

This clonotype has ten or more counts. The chain combines TRBV7-2 with TRBJ2-5; D remains unclear. In germline, CDR1 is SGHTA, CDR2 FQGNSA. V lost 4 bases and J 9 bases, leaving 12 bases between the germline ends. This CDR3 contains 12 residues. CDR3 amino acids: CASSSPPVAQYF. The CDR3 nucleotides read TGTGCCAGCAGCTCACCCCCCGTGGCCCAGTACTTC.

This clonotype was counted only a few times. The J gene is TRBJ2-3, the V gene TRBV25-1; no clear D. Germline V gives CDR1 MGHDK, CDR2 SYGVNS. V shed 1 base and J shed 11 bases, with 16 bases lying between them. CDR3 size: 14 residues. As DNA, the CDR3 is TGTGCCAGCAGTGAATCCCACGGGTACAATGAGCAGTATTTT. Residues: CASSESHGYNEQYF. Filled out from reference TRBV25-1 and TRBJ2-3, the complete variable domain reads EADIYQTPRYLVIGTGKKITLECSQTMGHDKMYWYQQDPGMELHLIHYSYGVNSTEKGDLSSESTVSRIRTEHFPLTLESARPSHTSQYLCASSESHGYNEQYFGPGTRLTVL.